The 5 T cell receptor beta chains below were found in one sample sequenced in a study of cytomegalovirus exposure and HLA in healthy donors. A multiplex PCR was run with 60 Vbeta primers and 13 Jbeta primers. The protocol was immunoSEQ multiplex PCR, while the TCRdb copy is restricted to in-frame clones and leaves out a portion. There are more than 110,000 clones in the sample; 60% to 85% occur only once, and more than 6.5% lies in the top ten. The specimen was PBMCs. These receptors were taken from a man aged 25 to 40 in good health and CMV-seronegative.

The chain is built from TRBV19 and TRBJ1-1, with D possibly TRBD1 on 5 matching bases. This CDR3 is built from 13 residues. The germline CDR1 and CDR2 sequences are LNHDA and SQIVND (reference sequence). V was shortened by 7 bases and J by 1 base, with 10 bases between the two germline ends. CDR3 in DNA: TGTGCCAGTACCGGGGGAGGGAACACTGAAGCTTTCTTT. It encodes CASTGGGNTEAFF.

The rearrangement uses TRBV7-8 and TRBJ1-4, with D perhaps TRBD1 (5 bases). The CDR3 length is 12 residues. Germline V gene lookup returns CDR1 SGHVS and CDR2 FQNEAQ. The V gene lost 1 base and the J gene lost 11 bases, with 8 bases spanning the gap. CDR3 loop: CASSLGGRKLFF. The CDR3 bases are TGTGCCAGCAGCTTAGGGGGCAGGAAACTGTTTTTT.

This chain uses TRBV29-1 with TRBJ1-2; 7 positions match TRBD1. After removal of 6 bases from V and 3 bases from J, the junction contained 16 bases not matched to a gene. CDR1 and CDR2 from the germline V gene are SQVTM and ANQGSEA. The CDR3 totals 16 residues. CDR3 in DNA: TGCAGCGTCGTTGGGTTTCCAGGGGGTCGAGACTATGGCTACACCTTC. The encoded protein is CSVVGFPGGRDYGYTF.

This clone was picked up a small number of times. The chain carries TRBV11-2 and TRBJ1-1; no reliable D call. Trimming left V 6 bases short and J 0 bases short, with 14 bases between. The germline V gene encodes CDR1 SGHAT and CDR2 FQNNGV. There are 15 residues in the CDR3. The CDR3 coding sequence is TGTGCCAGCAGTTCCCTAAGAGCTCTGAACACTGAAGCTTTCTTT. It yields the protein CASSSLRALNTEAFF.

This clone was seen more than once but under ten times. The genes are TRBV9 and TRBJ2-1; a weak D match, TRBD2 (6 bases). Trimming removed 2 bases from V and 8 bases from J, with 17 bases in between. Looked up from germline, CDR1 is SGDLS and CDR2 is YYNGEE. This CDR3 is built from 15 residues. Written as DNA, the CDR3 is TGTGCCAGCAGCGTGAGCGTCCCATCGGGAGATGAGCAGTTCTTC. Translated, it gives CASSVSVPSGDEQFF.